Below, 10 T cell receptor beta chains from the same sample are listed, as sequenced in a study of response to subunit inactivated influenza vaccine. TCRdb used MiXCR to reprocess the RT-PCR reads, holding one entry per CDR3 protein. This repertoire shows hundreds of thousands of distinct CDR3 sequences, about 10% found once; its top ten account for 9.5% to 11%. The sample was also reused in another study, on T cells expressing NK-cell markers. That report notes: Libraries used 5'RACE template switching adding universal primer site and UMIs.

Sequenced here: PBMCs from blood, sampled on the day of vaccination. The receptors originated from a man in his fifties or sixties who received an inactivated influenza vaccine.

This clonotype was found a few times. The chain uses TRBV28 and TRBJ2-1; D unresolved. CDR1 MDHEN and CDR2 SYDVKM come from the germline V gene. V was shortened by 6 bases and J by 8 bases, with 17 bases between the two germline ends. This CDR3 has 14 residues. The CDR3 region has the DNA TGTGCCAGCAGCCAAACCCAGATAGGCGATGAGCAGTTCTTC. It codes for CASSQTQIGDEQFF.

V gene TRBV28 combines with J gene TRBJ2-7, with 7 nucleotides matching TRBD1. The CDR3 totals 18 residues. Losses at the gene ends were 2 bases for V and 6 bases for J; bases not matched to a gene: 19. Per germline, CDR1 MDHEN and CDR2 SYDVKM. CDR3 protein: CASSLAGLRGRTRGEQYF. DNA for the CDR3: TGTGCCAGCAGTTTAGCGGGTTTGAGGGGGCGCACCCGAGGCGAGCAGTACTTC.

This clonotype was detected many times. V gene TRBV7-2 combines with J gene TRBJ2-7; D may be TRBD1 or TRBD2 (6 bases each). Trimming shortened V by 1 base and J by 2 bases, and 9 bases separated the two germline ends. From germline, CDR1 is SGHTA and CDR2 FQGNSA. The CDR3 is 14 amino acids. CDR3 bases: TGTGCCAGCAGCTTAGAAGGGGGGCCCTACGAGCAGTACTTC. Amino acids: CASSLEGGPYEQYF.

This clonotype was counted at least ten times. This chain uses TRBV5-6 with TRBJ2-5; D remains ambiguous. There are 14 residues in the CDR3. Trimming took off 1 base at V and 4 bases at J, with 11 bases between the two ends. Germline CDR1 is SGHDT and CDR2 is YYEEEE. The CDR3 protein is CASSLMLGPETQYF. CDR3 DNA sequence: TGTGCCAGCAGCTTGATGCTAGGCCCAGAGACCCAGTACTTC.

This clonotype was seen a few times. This sequence joins TRBV7-2 and TRBJ2-1; 9 bases are a match to TRBD2. The CDR3 has 16 amino acids. Trimming took 1 base from V and 4 from J; bases not matched to a gene: 5. Germline loops: CDR1 SGHTA, CDR2 FQGNSA. The CDR3 loop is CASSLVPGLAYNEQFF. CDR3 in DNA: TGTGCCAGCAGCTTAGTCCCGGGACTAGCTTACAATGAGCAGTTCTTC.

The chain employs TRBV12-3 or TRBV12-4 and TRBJ1-6; TRBD1 matches 7 bases. Unmatched junction bases numbered 8, after V lost 6 bases and J lost 9 bases. The CDR3 is 14 amino acids. The CDR3 DNA is TGTGCCAGCAGAGAGACAGGGAAAAGTTCACCCCTCCACTTT. Protein: CASRETGKSSPLHF.

This clonotype appeared many times. The CDR3 DNA follows: TGTGCCAGCAGTTACAAAGGAACTGAAGCTTTCTTT. Its protein is CASSYKGTEAFF. This chain links TRBV6-2 or TRBV6-3 with TRBJ1-1; D is ambiguous. Germline V CDR1 and CDR2: MNHEY, SVGEGT. This CDR3 spans 12 amino acids. Trimming cost V 2 bases and J 5 bases, with 6 bases left between them.

Written as DNA, the CDR3 is TGTGCCAGCAGTCGGTACCCCTTAGGGGGCAAGGGAAACACCATATATTTT. Translated, it gives CASSRYPLGGKGNTIYF. The V call is TRBV7-8, the J call TRBJ1-3; 7 bases are a match to TRBD1. Germline V CDR1 and CDR2: SGHVS, FQNEAQ. Germline trimming cut 6 bases from V and 4 bases from J; bases unmatched to any gene: 15. This CDR3 has 17 residues.

This rearrangement joins TRBV6-2 or TRBV6-3 to TRBJ1-6; no clear D gene. The CDR3 has 12 residues. Germline V lookup: CDR1 MNHEY, CDR2 SVGEGT. The V and J ends lost 7 bases and 10 bases respectively, with 11 bases between them. CDR3 protein: CASKQTRSPLHF. CDR3 sequence (DNA): TGTGCCAGCAAACAGACACGCTCACCCCTCCACTTT.

This clonotype has a handful of counts. This chain connects TRBV7-6 to TRBJ2-2; TRBD1 matches 11 bases. The CDR3 spans 16 residues. Trimming removed 5 bases from V and 4 bases from J; junction bases left unmatched: 6. Per germline, CDR1 SGHVS and CDR2 FNYEAQ. The CDR3 spells CASSQGTGGITGELFF. CDR3 DNA: TGTGCCAGCAGCCAAGGGACAGGGGGTATCACCGGGGAGCTGTTTTTT.